These 2 T cell receptor beta chains share one sample of origin, sequenced in a study of blood T cell repertoires in COVID-19. The data were produced by immunoSEQ multiplex PCR, yet TCRdb's version contains in-frame clones alone and is incomplete. The sample contains 90,000 to 120,000 clones, about 87% of which appear only once. Input material: peripheral blood. These receptors all stem from a man in his forties or fifties with acute or convalescent COVID-19.

The J gene is TRBJ2-1, the V gene TRBV5-1; TRBD1 aligns across 8 bases. J was trimmed by 8 bases and V by 2 bases; bases with no gene match: 9. This CDR3 has 15 amino acids. Per germline, CDR1 SGHRS and CDR2 YFSETQ. Here the CDR3 reads CASSFLQGAPDEQFF. The DNA of the CDR3 is TGCGCCAGCAGCTTCCTGCAGGGGGCACCAGATGAGCAGTTCTTC. Complete variable domain (other parts from reference TRBV5-1 and TRBJ2-1): KAGVTQTPRYLIKTRGQQVTLSCSPISGHRSVSWYQQTPGQGLQFLFEYFSETQRNKGNFPGRFSGRQFSNSRSEMNVSTLELGDSALYLCASSFLQGAPDEQFFGPGTRLTVL.

The chain employs TRBV18 and TRBJ1-6, with D uncertain. CDR1 and CDR2 (germline): KGHSH, LQKENI. V was trimmed by 3 bases and J by 7 bases, leaving 7 bases between them. CDR3 length equals 13 residues. The DNA of the CDR3 is TGTGCCAGCTCACCTGAGAGGAATTCACCCCTCCACTTT. This sequence encodes CASSPERNSPLHF.